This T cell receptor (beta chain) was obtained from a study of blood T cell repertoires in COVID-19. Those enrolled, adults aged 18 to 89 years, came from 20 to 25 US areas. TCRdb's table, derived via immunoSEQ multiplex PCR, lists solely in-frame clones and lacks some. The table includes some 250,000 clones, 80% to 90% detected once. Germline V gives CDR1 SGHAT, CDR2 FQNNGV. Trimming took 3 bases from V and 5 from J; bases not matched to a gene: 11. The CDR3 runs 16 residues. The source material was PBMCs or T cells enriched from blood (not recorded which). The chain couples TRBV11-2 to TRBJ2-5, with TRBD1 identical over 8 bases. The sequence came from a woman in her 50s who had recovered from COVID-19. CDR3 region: CASSLYLNRGWETQYF. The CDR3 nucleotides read TGTGCCAGCAGCTTGTATCTCAACAGGGGGTGGGAGACCCAGTACTTC.